Each of the 3 T cell receptor beta chains below was sequenced from the same sample in a study of blood T cell repertoires in COVID-19. Generated by immunoSEQ multiplex PCR, the TCRdb table keeps only in-frame clones and is missing some. The sample includes 200,000 to 300,000 clones, around 90% of them seen just once. What was sequenced was peripheral blood. These receptors were collected from a human donor in a cohort sampled during active COVID-19.

J is TRBJ1-1 and V is TRBV6-5, with a possible D match to TRBD1 (6 bases). This CDR3 region has 13 residues. CDR1 is MNHEY and CDR2 is SVGAGI in the germline V gene. Trimming stripped 8 bases from V and 6 bases from J, with 16 bases between. This chain's CDR3 is CASGFPGDPEAFF. The DNA for the CDR3 is TGTGCCAGCGGGTTCCCAGGGGACCCTGAAGCTTTCTTT.

The chain recombines TRBV3-1 (or the pseudogene TRBV3-2) with TRBJ2-1; no clear D gene. The germline V gene encodes CDR1 LGHDT and CDR2 YNNKEL (reference sequence). Trimming took off 2 bases at V and 0 bases at J, with 14 bases between the two ends. CDR3 length: 17 residues. The DNA of the CDR3 is TGTGCCAGCAGCCAACATCGGAAAAGGAGCTCCTACAATGAGCAGTTCTTC. Translated: CASSQHRKRSSYNEQFF.

The chain is built from TRBV12-3 or TRBV12-4 and TRBJ1-5; D is undetermined. Trimming left V 4 bases short and J 6 bases short, with 7 bases between. The CDR3 has 12 amino acids. This CDR3 reads CASSSGGQPQHF. Here the CDR3 DNA reads TGTGCCAGCAGTTCAGGTGGTCAGCCCCAGCATTTT.